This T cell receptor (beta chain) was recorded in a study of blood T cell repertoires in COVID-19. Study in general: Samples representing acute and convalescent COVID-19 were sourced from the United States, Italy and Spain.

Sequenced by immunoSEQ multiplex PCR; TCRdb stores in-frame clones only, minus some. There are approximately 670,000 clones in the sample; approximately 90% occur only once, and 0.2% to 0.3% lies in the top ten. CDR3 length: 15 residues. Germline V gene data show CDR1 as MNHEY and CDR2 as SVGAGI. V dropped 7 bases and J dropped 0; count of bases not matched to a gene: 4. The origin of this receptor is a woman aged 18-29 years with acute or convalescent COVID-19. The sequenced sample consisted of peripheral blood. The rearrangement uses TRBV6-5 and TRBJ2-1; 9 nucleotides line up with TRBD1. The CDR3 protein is CASTDRGASYNEQFF. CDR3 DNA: TGTGCCAGCACCGACAGGGGGGCCTCCTACAATGAGCAGTTCTTC.